The rows below give T cell receptor beta chains drawn from one sample of a study of T cells in Graves' hyperthyroidism and ophthalmopathy. One entry per CDR3 protein, called by TCRdb with MiXCR from the multiplex PCR reads. This sample has about 690,000 distinct CDR3 sequences, with approximately 15% found just once. Material: blood. The source of these receptors is a man aged 45-60 years with Graves' hyperthyroidism. Both conserved end residues are part of each CDR3.

TRBV10-3 CAIADVNYEQYF
TRBV20-1 CSARITSGSPFF
TRBV15 CATSRDGQGGSPLHF
TRBV4-1 CASSRLPGQGGHEQYF
TRBV28 CASTTPGGGRADTQYF
TRBV28 CASRDDTRPYEQYF
TRBV3-1 CASSQILGTEAFF
TRBV7-6 CASSPPGLAYQETQYF
TRBV11-2 CASSLVGTLAKNIQYF
TRBV20-1 CSARDPYLGAFF
TRBV12-3/TRBV12-4 CASSFGASGSHF
TRBV10-3 CAISESQTGGNQPQHF
TRBV5-1 CASSSPGNVETQYF
TRBV2 CASSEMDRGKNTIYF
TRBV28 CASSPRTTNYGYTF
TRBV27 CASSGRTGKREQYF
TRBV29-1 CSVAGRFTDTQYF
TRBV27 CASSFSPGVPQFF
TRBV20-1 CSARSGGLASVEQYF
TRBV28 CASRGGGSTGELFF
TRBV2 CASSGTSGRGTDTQYF
TRBV4-2 CASSLQGGDTGELFF
TRBV7-3 CASSPGQTNEKLFF
TRBV5-6 CASSPPQGWDEQYF
TRBV19 CASSINFWGEQYF
TRBV5-4 CASSPAGQGSYNEQFF
TRBV28 CASSLPGNSQPQHF
TRBV2 CASSEGSGSPSNEQFF
TRBV30 CAWSQDRVQAFF
TRBV3-1 CASSLRLPQSGNTIYF
TRBV2 CASIFLAGEANEQFF
TRBV20-1 CSAAFVDRASYGYTF
TRBV12-3/TRBV12-4 CASSFLPGLAGGPSYNEQFF
TRBV20-1 CSASRQGLDTQYF
TRBV29-1 CSVRPGTSYEQYF
TRBV19 CASSIAAGRETQYF
TRBV10-1 CASSEFAGNTEAFF
TRBV19 CASSISFNLGEQYF
TRBV4-3 CASSRPRTEKDLQETQYF
TRBV15 CATSRPGQGTNQPQHF
TRBV27 CASSLWAGPDYGYTF
TRBV10-3 CASRDVGITEAFF
TRBV19 CASSIQGNNEQFF
TRBV27 CASSLRLARRNTGELFF
TRBV2 CASSKQGYGGELFF
TRBV4-3 CASSQTNLLAQFF
TRBV6-2/TRBV6-3 CASSWDRAYTGELFF
TRBV18 CASSLRQGAGETQYF